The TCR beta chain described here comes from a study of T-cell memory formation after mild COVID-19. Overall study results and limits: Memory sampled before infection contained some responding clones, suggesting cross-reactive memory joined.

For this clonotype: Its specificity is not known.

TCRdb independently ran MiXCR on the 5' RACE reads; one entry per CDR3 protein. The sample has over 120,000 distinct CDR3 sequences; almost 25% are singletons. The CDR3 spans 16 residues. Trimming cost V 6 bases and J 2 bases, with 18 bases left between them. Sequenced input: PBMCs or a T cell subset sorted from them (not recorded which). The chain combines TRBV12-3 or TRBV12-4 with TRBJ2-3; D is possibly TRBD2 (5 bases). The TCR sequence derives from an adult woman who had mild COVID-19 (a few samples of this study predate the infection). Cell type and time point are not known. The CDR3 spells CASRSSEAAYTDTQYF. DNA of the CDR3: TGTGCCAGCAGGTCGTCGGAAGCGGCCTACACAGATACGCAGTATTTT.